The rows below give T cell receptor beta chains drawn from one sample of a study of T cells after posttransplantation cyclophosphamide. Generated by immunoSEQ multiplex PCR, the TCRdb table keeps only in-frame clones and is missing some. The data show 30,000 to 45,000 clones, with none appearing a single time. Sequenced: PBMCs. These receptors all come from a girl between 10 and 17 years old in good health, CMV-negative, and a related stem cell transplant donor. Both conserved end residues are part of each CDR3. A D gene is named only where the DNA matches it firmly. Not every row has a clone size; where given, it reads once, few, many or a size class.

cdr3_nt: TGCAGCGTTGGGACAGTCACAGATACGCAGTATTTT
cdr3_aa: CSVGTVTDTQYF
d_call: -
v_call: TRBV29-1
j_call: TRBJ2-3
clone_size: many

cdr3_nt: TGTGCCAGCAGCTTACAGGGCTGGACCGGGGAGCTGTTTTTT
cdr3_aa: CASSLQGWTGELFF
d_call: -
v_call: TRBV5-6
j_call: TRBJ2-2
clone_size: many

cdr3_nt: TGTGCCAGTACCTGGACAGGGGGTGGAGGTCAGCCCCAGCATTTT
cdr3_aa: CASTWTGGGGQPQHF
d_call: TRBD1
v_call: TRBV19
j_call: TRBJ1-5
clone_size: many

cdr3_nt: TGTGCCAGCAGCTTAGGAGCTAGCGGGGAGGCAGATACGCAGTATTTT
cdr3_aa: CASSLGASGEADTQYF
d_call: TRBD2
v_call: TRBV13
j_call: TRBJ2-3
clone_size: -

cdr3_nt: TGTGCCAGCAGCTTAGGGACTAGCGGATACTTGTGCCAAGAGACCCAGTACTTC
cdr3_aa: CASSLGTSGYLCQETQYF
d_call: TRBD2
v_call: TRBV11-2
j_call: TRBJ2-5
clone_size: few

cdr3_nt: TGTGCCAGCAGCGTGACAGGGGCCCATGGCTACACCTTC
cdr3_aa: CASSVTGAHGYTF
d_call: TRBD1
v_call: TRBV9
j_call: TRBJ1-2
clone_size: few

cdr3_nt: TGTGCCAGCAGCCTACAGGGGGCTCCAGATACGCAGTATTTT
cdr3_aa: CASSLQGAPDTQYF
d_call: TRBD1
v_call: TRBV7-2
j_call: TRBJ2-3
clone_size: many

cdr3_nt: TGCAGCGTCTCAGGACTGTCACCTCGTGGGAATGAGCAGTTCTTC
cdr3_aa: CSVSGLSPRGNEQFF
d_call: -
v_call: TRBV29-1
j_call: TRBJ2-1
clone_size: few

cdr3_nt: TGTGCCAGCAGCAGCGGTGGGGTTGGGCAGCCCCAGCATTTT
cdr3_aa: CASSSGGVGQPQHF
d_call: -
v_call: TRBV5-4
j_call: TRBJ1-5
clone_size: many

cdr3_nt: TGTGCCAGCAGTGAACGGACAGGGGGCGGGGGCACTGAAGCTTTCTTT
cdr3_aa: CASSERTGGGGTEAFF
d_call: TRBD1
v_call: TRBV28
j_call: TRBJ1-1
clone_size: -

cdr3_nt: TGTGCCAGCAGCCAGGGACTAGCGGGAGCTAATGAGCAGTTCTTC
cdr3_aa: CASSQGLAGANEQFF
d_call: TRBD2
v_call: TRBV11-3
j_call: TRBJ2-1
clone_size: many

cdr3_nt: TGTGCCATCAGCGGTACCCCAGCGGGGTCCTACAATGAGCAGTTCTTC
cdr3_aa: CAISGTPAGSYNEQFF
d_call: TRBD2
v_call: TRBV10-3
j_call: TRBJ2-1
clone_size: many

cdr3_nt: TGCGCCAGCAGCCACCCCGGAGCTAGCGGGAGTGGAGATACGCAGTATTTT
cdr3_aa: CASSHPGASGSGDTQYF
d_call: TRBD2
v_call: TRBV4-1
j_call: TRBJ2-3
clone_size: many

cdr3_nt: TGCGCCAGCAGTGAGTCGAACAGGGGCACAGATACGCAGTATTTT
cdr3_aa: CASSESNRGTDTQYF
d_call: -
v_call: TRBV10-1
j_call: TRBJ2-3
clone_size: -

cdr3_nt: TGTGCCAGCAGGAAAGGGACTAGCGACACGTACGAGCAGTACTTC
cdr3_aa: CASRKGTSDTYEQYF
d_call: TRBD2
v_call: TRBV7-8
j_call: TRBJ2-7
clone_size: few

cdr3_nt: TGTGCCAGCAGCCCCTATATAGCGGGGAATGAGCAGTTCTTC
cdr3_aa: CASSPYIAGNEQFF
d_call: TRBD2
v_call: TRBV4-2
j_call: TRBJ2-1
clone_size: many

cdr3_nt: TGTGCCAGCAGTGAAGCCCCGGGACTAGCGGGGGGGTCCACAGATACGCAGTATTTT
cdr3_aa: CASSEAPGLAGGSTDTQYF
d_call: TRBD2
v_call: TRBV6-1
j_call: TRBJ2-3
clone_size: many

cdr3_nt: TGTGCCAGCAAGCTAGCGGGGAAAAACACCGGGGAGCTGTTTTTT
cdr3_aa: CASKLAGKNTGELFF
d_call: TRBD2
v_call: TRBV28
j_call: TRBJ2-2
clone_size: -

cdr3_nt: TGTGCCAGCAGCTTGAGGGGGAGTGCCTACAATGAGCAGTTCTTC
cdr3_aa: CASSLRGSAYNEQFF
d_call: -
v_call: TRBV5-4
j_call: TRBJ2-1
clone_size: many

cdr3_nt: TGCGCCAGCAGCCAAGAGCAGGGGGTGGATGAGCAGTTCTTC
cdr3_aa: CASSQEQGVDEQFF
d_call: TRBD1
v_call: TRBV4-1
j_call: TRBJ2-1
clone_size: few

cdr3_nt: TGTGCCAGCAGTTTATGGGGGGGAAAGACCTATGGCTACACCTTC
cdr3_aa: CASSLWGGKTYGYTF
d_call: -
v_call: TRBV28
j_call: TRBJ1-2
clone_size: many

cdr3_nt: TGTGCCAGTAGTTCTTGGACAGGGTGGACTGAAGCTTTCTTT
cdr3_aa: CASSSWTGWTEAFF
d_call: TRBD1
v_call: TRBV19
j_call: TRBJ1-1
clone_size: many

cdr3_nt: TGCGCCAGCAGCCCCGGAGAGGTGGTCTACACCTTC
cdr3_aa: CASSPGEVVYTF
d_call: -
v_call: TRBV5-1
j_call: TRBJ1-2
clone_size: -

cdr3_nt: TGTGCCAGTAGTATAAGTCGCGGGGGGGCCGCGAACACCGGGGAGCTGTTTTTT
cdr3_aa: CASSISRGGAANTGELFF
d_call: TRBD2
v_call: TRBV19
j_call: TRBJ2-2
clone_size: few

cdr3_nt: TGTGCCAGCAGCGGGGAGGCATCGAACACCGGGGAGCTGTTTTTT
cdr3_aa: CASSGEASNTGELFF
d_call: -
v_call: TRBV7-9
j_call: TRBJ2-2
clone_size: many

cdr3_nt: TGCGCCAGCAGCTTGGGGGCAGCTAACTATGGCTACACCTTC
cdr3_aa: CASSLGAANYGYTF
d_call: -
v_call: TRBV5-1
j_call: TRBJ1-2
clone_size: few

cdr3_nt: TGTGCCAGCAGTTTCCAGGTAGGATCCAATGAGCAGTTCTTC
cdr3_aa: CASSFQVGSNEQFF
d_call: -
v_call: TRBV28
j_call: TRBJ2-1
clone_size: few

cdr3_nt: TGCGCCAGCAGCTTCGGACAGGGCATTAGCTCTGGGGCCAACGTCCTGACTTTC
cdr3_aa: CASSFGQGISSGANVLTF
d_call: TRBD1
v_call: TRBV5-1
j_call: TRBJ2-6
clone_size: many

cdr3_nt: TGTGCCAGCAGCCTGAACTATGGCTACACCTTC
cdr3_aa: CASSLNYGYTF
d_call: -
v_call: TRBV9
j_call: TRBJ1-2
clone_size: many

cdr3_nt: TGTGCCAGCAGTTCAAAGGGACTGCCCCCCTCCTACAATGAGCAGTTCTTC
cdr3_aa: CASSSKGLPPSYNEQFF
d_call: -
v_call: TRBV27
j_call: TRBJ2-1
clone_size: few

cdr3_nt: TGTGCCAGCAGCTTACTAGCGGGGGGTTTCTCCTACAATGAGCAGTTCTTC
cdr3_aa: CASSLLAGGFSYNEQFF
d_call: TRBD2
v_call: TRBV5-8
j_call: TRBJ2-1
clone_size: many

cdr3_nt: TGTGCCAGCAGAACCCGGACAGGGAGGGACTATGGCTACACCTTC
cdr3_aa: CASRTRTGRDYGYTF
d_call: TRBD1
v_call: TRBV6-6
j_call: TRBJ1-2
clone_size: many

cdr3_nt: TGTGCCAGCAGTGGGGCATGGGAGCAGTACTTC
cdr3_aa: CASSGAWEQYF
d_call: -
v_call: TRBV2
j_call: TRBJ2-7
clone_size: -

cdr3_nt: TGCGCCAGCAGCGGGGGGGCAGGAGACAATGAGCAGTTCTTC
cdr3_aa: CASSGGAGDNEQFF
d_call: -
v_call: TRBV5-1
j_call: TRBJ2-1
clone_size: many

cdr3_nt: TGTGCCAGCAGCTTAGCAGGTCAGGGGCTCCCAGATACGCAGTATTTT
cdr3_aa: CASSLAGQGLPDTQYF
d_call: -
v_call: TRBV7-9
j_call: TRBJ2-3
clone_size: many

cdr3_nt: TGTGCCAGCAGCCAAGAGAGGGATTGGGATGAAAAACTGTTTTTT
cdr3_aa: CASSQERDWDEKLFF
d_call: -
v_call: TRBV4-2
j_call: TRBJ1-4
clone_size: many

cdr3_nt: TGTGCCAGCGGCTTAGGTTTCCCGGGACTAGCGGGGGGGAGCTACGAGCAGTACTTC
cdr3_aa: CASGLGFPGLAGGSYEQYF
d_call: TRBD2
v_call: TRBV11-2
j_call: TRBJ2-7
clone_size: -

cdr3_nt: TGCGCCAGCAGCAGTACCGGGACAGCCGTTTACGAGCAGTACTTC
cdr3_aa: CASSSTGTAVYEQYF
d_call: TRBD1
v_call: TRBV5-1
j_call: TRBJ2-7
clone_size: many

cdr3_nt: TGTGCCAGTAGGGGACTAAGCACTGAAGCTTTCTTT
cdr3_aa: CASRGLSTEAFF
d_call: -
v_call: TRBV19
j_call: TRBJ1-1
clone_size: many

cdr3_nt: TGCGCCAGCAGGAGAGGATCAGACAGACTTTTTTCCTACGAGCAGTACTTC
cdr3_aa: CASRRGSDRLFSYEQYF
d_call: -
v_call: TRBV5-1
j_call: TRBJ2-7
clone_size: few

cdr3_nt: TGCGCCAGCAGCGAGGCAGGGGGTCCTGAAGCTTTCTTT
cdr3_aa: CASSEAGGPEAFF
d_call: TRBD1
v_call: TRBV5-1
j_call: TRBJ1-1
clone_size: many

cdr3_nt: TGTGCCAGCATGGAGCTCTACGAGCAGTACTTC
cdr3_aa: CASMELYEQYF
d_call: -
v_call: TRBV6-1
j_call: TRBJ2-7
clone_size: -

cdr3_nt: TGTGCCAGCAGCTTGGCCCTAGCTGGCCATGAGCAGTTCTTC
cdr3_aa: CASSLALAGHEQFF
d_call: -
v_call: TRBV5-4
j_call: TRBJ2-1
clone_size: many

cdr3_nt: TGCAGCGTCGTCGCGGGACAGACTTTAGGTGGCTACACCTTC
cdr3_aa: CSVVAGQTLGGYTF
d_call: TRBD1
v_call: TRBV29-1
j_call: TRBJ1-2
clone_size: many

cdr3_nt: TGTGCCTGGAGGGCGGGTTCTAACTATGGCTACACCTTC
cdr3_aa: CAWRAGSNYGYTF
d_call: -
v_call: TRBV30
j_call: TRBJ1-2
clone_size: many

cdr3_nt: TGTGCCAGCATCCGGGGGGGCCCCTACAATGAGCAGTTCTTC
cdr3_aa: CASIRGGPYNEQFF
d_call: TRBD2
v_call: TRBV27
j_call: TRBJ2-1
clone_size: few

cdr3_nt: TGTGCCAGCAGTTTGCAACAGGGGATGAACACTGAAGCTTTCTTT
cdr3_aa: CASSLQQGMNTEAFF
d_call: TRBD1
v_call: TRBV28
j_call: TRBJ1-1
clone_size: many

cdr3_nt: TGTGCCAGCAGCTTAGCAGGGGCCGGTCAGCCCCAGCATTTT
cdr3_aa: CASSLAGAGQPQHF
d_call: -
v_call: TRBV7-9
j_call: TRBJ1-5
clone_size: few

cdr3_nt: TGCGCCAGCAGCCCGGACAGGATTACCTACGAGCAGTACTTC
cdr3_aa: CASSPDRITYEQYF
d_call: TRBD1
v_call: TRBV10-2
j_call: TRBJ2-7
clone_size: many